This T cell receptor (beta chain) was sequenced during a study of cytomegalovirus exposure and HLA in healthy donors. This CDR3 spans 17 amino acids. V lost 2 bases and J lost 0; bases outside the gene matches: 4. Per the germline V gene, CDR1 is SGHRS and CDR2 is YFSETQ. The PCR contained 60 Vbeta and 13 Jbeta primers. This table comes from immunoSEQ multiplex PCR, and its TCRdb copy is limited to in-frame clones, with some not included. The listing records tens of thousands of clones. The chain joins TRBV5-1 to TRBJ1-6; 8 nucleotides align to TRBD1. Specimen: PBMCs. The origin of this receptor is a girl aged 10 to 17 in good health and CMV-seropositive. The CDR3 reads CASSFGQGSSYNSPLHF. The CDR3 DNA reads as TGCGCCAGCAGCTTCGGACAGGGAAGCTCCTATAATTCACCCCTCCACTTT.